This T cell receptor (beta chain) is drawn from a study of CD8 T cells in Susac syndrome. This CDR3 is 14 amino acids long. CDR1 MNHEY and CDR2 SVGEGT come from the germline V gene. V gave up 2 bases and J gave up 8 bases, with 13 bases separating them. The study, taken as a whole, reports: Repertoires of Susac syndrome CD4+ T cells lacked clonal expansion.

A note on this clonotype: What it binds is not known.

Reverse transcription used roughly 0.5 to 1 ug RNA and random hexamers. TCRdb recomputed calls from the immunoSEQ multiplex PCR reads with MiXCR, one row per CDR3 protein. The sample lists more than 150,000 distinct CDR3 sequences; approximately 95% were seen once. Negative isolation was applied to CD8+ and CD4+ T cells, and FACS enrichment was applied to TEMRA cells. This chain joins TRBV6-2 or TRBV6-3 and TRBJ1-5; no definite D call. This TCR came from a human donor with Susac syndrome. Sample: CD4+ T cells from PBMCs. The CDR3 region is CASSYGSAVKPQHF. As DNA, the CDR3 is TGTGCCAGCAGTTACGGGTCAGCCGTAAAGCCCCAGCATTTT.